Listed below are T cell receptor beta chains from one sample, sequenced in a study of T cell responses to AZD1222 COVID-19 vaccine. Clones were read by immunoSEQ multiplex PCR, and TCRdb kept only the in-frame ones, dropping some. The repertoire holds approximately 140,000 clones, with 85% to 90% as singletons. Sequenced here: peripheral blood, sampled 28 days after the second AZD1222 dose. These receptors originate from an adult who received the AZD1222 COVID-19 vaccine. Both conserved end residues are part of each CDR3. The order of the fields is J gene, V gene, clone size, D gene, CDR3 DNA, CDR3 protein. A D gene is named only where the DNA matches it firmly. Clone size is given for some rows only: seen once, a few or many times, or a class if the clone is expanded.

j_gene: TRBJ2-2; v_gene: TRBV5-4; abundance: -; d_gene: TRBD1; CDR3nt: TGTGCCAGCAGCCAACCGTCACTTGGGACAGGGGTGGGCGGGGAGCTGTTTTTT; CDR3aa: CASSQPSLGTGVGGELFF
j_gene: TRBJ1-2; v_gene: TRBV6-5; abundance: once; d_gene: TRBD1; CDR3nt: TGTGCCAGCAACCAAGCGGGACAGGGGTACGGCTACACCTTC; CDR3aa: CASNQAGQGYGYTF
j_gene: TRBJ2-1; v_gene: TRBV9; abundance: -; d_gene: TRBD2; CDR3nt: TGTGCCAGCAGCGCCCCCGGACTAGCGGGAGAGTTCTACAATGAGCAGTTCTTC; CDR3aa: CASSAPGLAGEFYNEQFF
j_gene: TRBJ1-5; v_gene: TRBV12-3/TRBV12-4; abundance: -; d_gene: -; CDR3nt: TGTGCCAGCAGATCCCGCTCTCAGCCCCAGCATTTT; CDR3aa: CASRSRSQPQHF
j_gene: TRBJ2-1; v_gene: TRBV10-2; abundance: -; d_gene: TRBD2; CDR3nt: TGCGCCAGCAGTGAGTATGTTAGCGGGGGGCTCTACAATGAGCAGTTCTTC; CDR3aa: CASSEYVSGGLYNEQFF
j_gene: TRBJ2-3; v_gene: TRBV7-2; abundance: -; d_gene: -; CDR3nt: TGTGCCAGCAGCTTAGCGAGGGGCACAGATACGCAGTATTTT; CDR3aa: CASSLARGTDTQYF
j_gene: TRBJ1-2; v_gene: TRBV6-5; abundance: -; d_gene: TRBD1; CDR3nt: TGTGCCAGCAGCCGACAGGGGGCGAGGTATGGCTACACCTTC; CDR3aa: CASSRQGARYGYTF
j_gene: TRBJ1-3; v_gene: TRBV28; abundance: -; d_gene: -; CDR3nt: TGTGCCAGCAGTTTAGGTTGGTTCCCTCTCTCTGGAAACACCATATATTTT; CDR3aa: CASSLGWFPLSGNTIYF
j_gene: TRBJ2-7; v_gene: TRBV10-3; abundance: -; d_gene: -; CDR3nt: TGTGCCATCAGTGAGTTTCTGGATTCTACGGGGCAGTACTTC; CDR3aa: CAISEFLDSTGQYF
j_gene: TRBJ1-1; v_gene: TRBV6-5; abundance: once; d_gene: -; CDR3nt: TGTGCCAGCAAGTTAACAGGAGTGAACACTGAAGCTTTCTTT; CDR3aa: CASKLTGVNTEAFF
j_gene: TRBJ1-2; v_gene: TRBV5-4; abundance: -; d_gene: -; CDR3nt: TGTGCCAGCAGCTTGGACCCACGAGGGAACTATGGCTACACCTTC; CDR3aa: CASSLDPRGNYGYTF
j_gene: TRBJ2-5; v_gene: TRBV5-1; abundance: -; d_gene: TRBD1; CDR3nt: TGCGCCAGCAGACAGGGGGCCGGTGAGACCCAGTACTTC; CDR3aa: CASRQGAGETQYF
j_gene: TRBJ2-1; v_gene: TRBV27; abundance: -; d_gene: TRBD2; CDR3nt: TGTGCCAGCAGTCCAGGGACTAGCGGGGGGGCCCGTGTCTCCTACAATGAGCAGTTCTTC; CDR3aa: CASSPGTSGGARVSYNEQFF
j_gene: TRBJ1-3; v_gene: TRBV6-5; abundance: -; d_gene: -; CDR3nt: TGTGCCAGTGAACAGGGTGGGAGCTCTGGAAACACCATATATTTT; CDR3aa: CASEQGGSSGNTIYF
j_gene: TRBJ2-2; v_gene: TRBV19; abundance: -; d_gene: -; CDR3nt: TGTGCCGGAGGCGCAGGTCCCACCGGGGAGCTGTTTTTT; CDR3aa: CAGGAGPTGELFF
j_gene: TRBJ1-1; v_gene: TRBV9; abundance: -; d_gene: -; CDR3nt: TGTGCCAGCAGCGTAGATGGGGGCGGTACTGAAGCTTTCTTT; CDR3aa: CASSVDGGGTEAFF
j_gene: TRBJ1-6; v_gene: TRBV11-2; abundance: -; d_gene: -; CDR3nt: TGTGCCAGCACCCCCCGACAGCCTTTTAATAATTCACCCCTCCACTTT; CDR3aa: CASTPRQPFNNSPLHF
j_gene: TRBJ2-1; v_gene: TRBV5-1; abundance: -; d_gene: TRBD2; CDR3nt: TGCGCCAGCAGCCCCAGGGTGGGGAGGGTCAATGAGCAGTTCTTC; CDR3aa: CASSPRVGRVNEQFF
j_gene: TRBJ1-5; v_gene: TRBV6-6; abundance: -; d_gene: TRBD1; CDR3nt: TGTGCCAGCAAGGGACAGGGTGGTTATAGCAATCAGCCCCAGCATTTT; CDR3aa: CASKGQGGYSNQPQHF
j_gene: TRBJ2-1; v_gene: TRBV11-2; abundance: -; d_gene: -; CDR3nt: TGTGCCAGCAGCTTATTGCCCTACAATGAGCAGTTCTTC; CDR3aa: CASSLLPYNEQFF